This T cell receptor beta chain stems from a study of CD8+ T cells in alopecia areata (dated 2018 in TCRdb). In terms of the full investigation: Treated patients were enrolled in an open-label pilot trial of oral tofacitinib at 5 to 10 mg twice daily for moderate-to-severe alopecia areata. Tofacitinib was administered for 6 to 18 months, and 6 months of follow-up off drug were then conducted to assess delayed response and recurrence. Disease severity in treated patients was measured with the SALT score, which quantifies the percentage of affected scalp surface area. The study used high-throughput TCRbeta sequencing to examine T cell clonal expansion in alopecia areata, in both the C3H/HeJ mouse model and human patients. Scalp tissue and sorted CD4+ and CD8+ peripheral blood T cells from patchy and totalis/universalis alopecia areata patients and from healthy controls were covered by human TCRbeta sequencing. Patients on tofacitinib were biopsied at baseline and after 4 and 24 weeks of treatment, and several of the patients also had a later scalp biopsy. Scalp clonality was compared across normal scalp (n=4), patchy alopecia areata scalp (n=8), and alopecia totalis/universalis scalp (n=8). RNA was extracted with the PAXgene miRNA kit for fixed scalp, the miRNeasy kit for PBMCs, and the RNeasy kit for mouse skin. TCRbeta CDR3 regions were amplified by immunoSEQ multiplex PCR with 35 Vbeta forward and 13 Jbeta reverse primers. What the authors observed across the whole study: Scalp TCR repertoire analysis is complicated because resident alphabeta T cells in normal human skin are also sequenced, whereas mouse skin is dominated by gammadelta T cells. Because the treated cohort was small and had only one nonresponder, larger studies are needed to examine links between baseline CD8+ expansion and response. Many expanded lesional clones were found to persist in scalp and blood during tofacitinib treatment, and relapse after treatment cessation may be partly explained by this persistence. Shared TCR sequences between patients were less evident than in mice, which may be partly attributable to HLA diversity in the patient population. Tofacitinib significantly lowered scalp clonality and the number of expanded CD8+ clones among the top 100 scalp clones. Higher clonality and more expanded CD8+ clones were observed in lesional scalp than in normal scalp, particularly in alopecia totalis/universalis, a finding suggestive of antigenic drive.

This clone occurred a few times. No antigen is known for it. No much larger clone is present one base from it, and per-base qualities are unavailable. The library was obtained by the immunoSEQ multiplex PCR assay. To provide template for TCR sequencing, every sample had RNA extracted and reverse transcribed into cDNA. SuperScript III was used for first-strand cDNA synthesis, primed with a 2:1 mix of oligo-dT and random hexamers. Amplification bias was assessed with a synthetic immune receptor repertoire, and residual bias was removed computationally. The authors' pipeline ran thus. Raw reads were preprocessed to remove errors, and CDR3 was defined by IMGT conventions from the conserved cysteine to phenylalanine. Clonality was computed as 1 minus the Shannon entropy, with the entropy normalized by log2 of the number of productive unique TCRs. CD4 or CD8 identity of scalp clones was inferred by cross-referencing scalp TCRbeta sequences with sorted blood CD4 and CD8 repertoires. TCRdb took this table from immuneACCESS and kept in-frame rearrangements with V and J called. Such tables lack part of the clones; where checked against another copy, unresolved V genes explain under half of the gap, and the rest is unexplained. The D gene and trimming were derived from the DNA, and the V and J assignments and clone size from that table. The sample table lists approximately 180,000 clones, about 65% of them with a count of one. The biggest ten clones account for approximately 1.3% of the sample.

From cysteine to phenylalanine, the CDR3 is 11 amino acids long. Only the CDR3 region is kept as DNA, spanning 33 bases read in frame from base 1. The germline V gene (reference sequence) sets CDR1 to GTSNPN and CDR2 to SVGIG. Deletion took 5 bases off V and 2 bases off J, with a span of 3 bases between the germline ends. The treatment or condition label, read with the paper, signifies: oral pan-JAK inhibitor, 5-10 mg twice daily. From alopecia areata patients, peripheral blood was collected along with lesional scalp punch biopsies. PBMCs were isolated by density centrifugation and stained for CD3, CD4 and CD8, after which CD4+ and CD8+ T cells were sorted on a FACSAria.

Rearrangement joined TRBV30 to TRBJ2-2, with the D gene too uncertain to name. The sample consisted of CD4+ T cells sorted from blood, taken around week 50, from a patient treated with tofacitinib. The sequence was collected from a human donor with alopecia areata. Here the CDR3 is given as CAWGNTGELFF. The DNA reads TGTGCCTGGGGAAACACCGGGGAGCTGTTTTTT.